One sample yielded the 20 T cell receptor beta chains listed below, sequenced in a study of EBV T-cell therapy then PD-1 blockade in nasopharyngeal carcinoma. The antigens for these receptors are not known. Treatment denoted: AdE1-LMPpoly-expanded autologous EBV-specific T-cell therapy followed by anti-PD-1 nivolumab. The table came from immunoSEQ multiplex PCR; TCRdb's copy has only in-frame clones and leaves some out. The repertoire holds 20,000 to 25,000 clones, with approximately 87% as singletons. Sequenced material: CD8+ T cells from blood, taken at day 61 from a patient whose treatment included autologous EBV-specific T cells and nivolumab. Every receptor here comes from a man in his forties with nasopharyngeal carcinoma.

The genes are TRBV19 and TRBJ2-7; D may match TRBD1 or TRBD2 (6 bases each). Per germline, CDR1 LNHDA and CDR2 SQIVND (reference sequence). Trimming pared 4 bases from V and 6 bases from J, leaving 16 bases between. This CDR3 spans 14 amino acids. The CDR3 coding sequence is TGTGCCAGTAGTAATTGGACGGGGGCGTCCGAGCAGTACTTC. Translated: CASSNWTGASEQYF.

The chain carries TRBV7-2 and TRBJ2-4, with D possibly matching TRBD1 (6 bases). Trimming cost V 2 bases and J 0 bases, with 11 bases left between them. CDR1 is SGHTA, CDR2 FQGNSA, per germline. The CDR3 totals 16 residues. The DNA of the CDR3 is TGTGCCAGCAGCTTAAACCAGGGGTTAGCCAAAAACATTCAGTACTTC. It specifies CASSLNQGLAKNIQYF.

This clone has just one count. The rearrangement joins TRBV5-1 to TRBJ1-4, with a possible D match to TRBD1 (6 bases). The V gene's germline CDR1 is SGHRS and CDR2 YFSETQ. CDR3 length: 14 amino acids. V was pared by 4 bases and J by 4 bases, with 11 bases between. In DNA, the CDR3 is TGCGCCAGCAGCCCCGAGGGGGGTAATGAAAAACTGTTTTTT. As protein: CASSPEGGNEKLFF. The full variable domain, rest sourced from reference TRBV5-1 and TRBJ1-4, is KAGVTQTPRYLIKTRGQQVTLSCSPISGHRSVSWYQQTPGQGLQFLFEYFSETQRNKGNFPGRFSGRQFSNSRSEMNVSTLELGDSALYLCASSPEGGNEKLFFGSGTQLSVL.

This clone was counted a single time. CDR3 protein: CASSFRIQRLNYGYTF. CDR3 DNA sequence: TGTGCCAGCAGTTTCCGGATACAGAGACTTAACTATGGCTACACCTTC. The genes are TRBV27 and TRBJ1-2; D uncertain. Germline CDR1 and CDR2: MNHEY and SMNVEV (reference sequence). V lost 3 bases and J 1 base, leaving 15 bases between the germline ends. The CDR3 runs 16 residues.

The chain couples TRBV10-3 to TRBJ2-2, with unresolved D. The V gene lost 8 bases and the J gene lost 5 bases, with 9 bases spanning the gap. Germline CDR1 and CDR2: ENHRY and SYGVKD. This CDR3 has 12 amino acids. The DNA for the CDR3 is TGTGCCATCCGTTCCACGACCGGGGAGCTGTTTTTT. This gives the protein CAIRSTTGELFF.

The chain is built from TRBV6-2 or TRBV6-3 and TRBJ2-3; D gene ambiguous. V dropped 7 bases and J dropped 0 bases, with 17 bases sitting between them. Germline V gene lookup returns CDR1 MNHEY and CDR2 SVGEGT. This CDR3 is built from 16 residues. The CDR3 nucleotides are TGTGCCAGCACCCCTGGCTATAGATCGAGCACAGATACGCAGTATTTT. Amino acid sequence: CASTPGYRSSTDTQYF.

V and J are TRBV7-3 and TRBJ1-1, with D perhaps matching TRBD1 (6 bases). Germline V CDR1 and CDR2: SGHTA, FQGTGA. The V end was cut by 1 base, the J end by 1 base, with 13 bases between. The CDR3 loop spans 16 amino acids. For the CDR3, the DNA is TGTGCCAGCAGCTTAATTTGGGGGGCCGCGAACACTGAAGCTTTCTTT. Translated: CASSLIWGAANTEAFF.

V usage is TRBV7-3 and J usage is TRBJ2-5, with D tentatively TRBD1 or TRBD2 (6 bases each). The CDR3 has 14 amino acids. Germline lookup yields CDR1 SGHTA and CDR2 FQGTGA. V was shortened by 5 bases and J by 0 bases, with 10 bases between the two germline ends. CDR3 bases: TGTGCCAGCAGCCGAGGGGGGCACCAAGAGACCCAGTACTTC. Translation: CASSRGGHQETQYF.

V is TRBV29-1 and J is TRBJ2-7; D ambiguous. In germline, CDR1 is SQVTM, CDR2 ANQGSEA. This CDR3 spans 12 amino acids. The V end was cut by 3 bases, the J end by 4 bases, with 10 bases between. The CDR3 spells CSVETDKYEQYF. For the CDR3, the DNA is TGCAGCGTTGAGACGGATAAGTACGAGCAGTACTTC.

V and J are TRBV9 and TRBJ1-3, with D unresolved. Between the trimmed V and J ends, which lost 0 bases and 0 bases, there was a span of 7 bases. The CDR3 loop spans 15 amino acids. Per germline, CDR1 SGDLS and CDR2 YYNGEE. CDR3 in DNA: TGTGCCAGCAGCGTAGAGACGGACTCTGGAAACACCATATATTTT. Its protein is CASSVETDSGNTIYF.

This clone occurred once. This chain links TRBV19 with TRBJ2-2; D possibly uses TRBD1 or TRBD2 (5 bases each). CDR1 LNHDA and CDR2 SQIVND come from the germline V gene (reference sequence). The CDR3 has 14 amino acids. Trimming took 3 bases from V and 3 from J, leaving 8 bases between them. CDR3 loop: CASSIGTDTGELFF. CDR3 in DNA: TGTGCCAGTAGTATCGGGACCGACACCGGGGAGCTGTTTTTT. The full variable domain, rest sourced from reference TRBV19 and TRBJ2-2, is DGGITQSPKYLFRKEGQNVTLSCEQNLNHDAMYWYRQDPGQGLRLIYYSQIVNDFQKGDIAEGYSVSREKKESFPLTVTSAQKNPTAFYLCASSIGTDTGELFFGEGSRLTVL.

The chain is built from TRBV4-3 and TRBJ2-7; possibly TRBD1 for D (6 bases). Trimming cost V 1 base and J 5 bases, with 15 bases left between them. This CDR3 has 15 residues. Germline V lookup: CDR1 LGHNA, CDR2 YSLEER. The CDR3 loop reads CASSQAYTAGDEQYF. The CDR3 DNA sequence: TGCGCCAGCAGCCAAGCCTACACCGCAGGGGACGAGCAGTACTTC.

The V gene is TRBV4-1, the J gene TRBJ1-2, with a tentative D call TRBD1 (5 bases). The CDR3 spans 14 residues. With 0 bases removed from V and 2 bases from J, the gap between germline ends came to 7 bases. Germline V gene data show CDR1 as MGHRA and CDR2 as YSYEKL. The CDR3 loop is CASSQDHRNYGYTF. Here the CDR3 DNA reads TGCGCCAGCAGCCAAGACCACAGGAACTATGGCTACACCTTC.

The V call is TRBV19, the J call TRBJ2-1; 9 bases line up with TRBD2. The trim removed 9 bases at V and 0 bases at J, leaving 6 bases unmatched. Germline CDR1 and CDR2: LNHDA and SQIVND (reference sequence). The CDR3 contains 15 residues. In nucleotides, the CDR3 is TGTGCCAGCACCAAGACTAGCGGCTCCTACAATGAGCAGTTCTTC. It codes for CASTKTSGSYNEQFF.

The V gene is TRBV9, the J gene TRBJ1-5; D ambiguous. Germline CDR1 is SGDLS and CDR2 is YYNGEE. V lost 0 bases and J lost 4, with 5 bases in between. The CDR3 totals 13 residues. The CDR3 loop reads CASSVALNQPQHF. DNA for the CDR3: TGTGCCAGCAGCGTAGCTCTGAATCAGCCCCAGCATTTT.

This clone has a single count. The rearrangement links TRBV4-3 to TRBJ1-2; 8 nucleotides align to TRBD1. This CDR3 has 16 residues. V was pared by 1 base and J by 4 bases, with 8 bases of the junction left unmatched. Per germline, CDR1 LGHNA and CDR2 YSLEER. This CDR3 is CASSQASGGAFYGYTF. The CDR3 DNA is TGCGCCAGCAGCCAAGCGTCAGGGGGCGCCTTCTATGGCTACACCTTC.

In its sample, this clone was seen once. CDR3 bases: TGTGCCACCAGCAGAGTTTCGGATTTCTATGGCTACACCTTC. Its protein is CATSRVSDFYGYTF. The J gene is TRBJ1-2, the V gene TRBV15; D remains unclear. Germline CDR1 and CDR2: LNHNV and YYDKDF (reference sequence). V was shortened by 1 base and J by 4 bases, with 10 bases between the two germline ends. The CDR3 has 14 amino acids.

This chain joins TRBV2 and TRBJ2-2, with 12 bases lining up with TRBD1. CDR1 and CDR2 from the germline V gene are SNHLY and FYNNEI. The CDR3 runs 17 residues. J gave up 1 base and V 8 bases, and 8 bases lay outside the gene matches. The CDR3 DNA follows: TGTGCCAGCGGGGCCGGGACAGGGGGCTGGAACACCGGGGAGCTGTTTTTT. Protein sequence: CASGAGTGGWNTGELFF.

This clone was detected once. The CDR3 is CASTRTGTGAEKLFF. CDR3 nucleotides: TGTGCCAGCACTCGTACCGGGACAGGGGCCGAAAAACTGTTTTTT. The chain carries TRBV5-6 and TRBJ1-4, with 10 bases matching TRBD1. The CDR3 covers 15 residues. Losses at the gene ends were 6 bases for V and 8 bases for J; bases not matched to a gene: 10. The V gene's germline CDR1 is SGHDT and CDR2 YYEEEE.

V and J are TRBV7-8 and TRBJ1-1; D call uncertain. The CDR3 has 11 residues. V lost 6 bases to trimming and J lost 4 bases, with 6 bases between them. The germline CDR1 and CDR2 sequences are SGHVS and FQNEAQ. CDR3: CASSEGTEAFF. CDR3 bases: TGTGCCAGCAGTGAGGGCACTGAAGCTTTCTTT.